A selection of T cell receptor beta chains follows, all from one sample in a study of control samples from healthy donors and cancer patients. TCRdb keeps only in-frame clones here, not all; method: immunoSEQ multiplex PCR. The table lists around 140,000 clones, around nine tenths of them singletons. The specimen sequenced was blood. The source of these receptors is a man aged 18 to 30 in good health. The CDR3 runs from the conserved cysteine through the conserved F or W. The D gene is left open where the match is weak. Clone size is not always given. Where it is, it says once, few, many or a class for expanded clones.

J gene,D gene,V gene,clone size,CDR3 protein,CDR3 DNA
TRBJ2-7,-,TRBV12-1,-,CASSFRDRRSYEQYF,TGTGCCAGCAGCTTTCGGGACAGGCGATCCTACGAGCAGTACTTC
TRBJ1-3,-,TRBV7-2,-,CASSSLGAVWGNTIYF,TGTGCCAGCAGCTCCCTCGGGGCGGTGTGGGGAAACACCATATATTTT
TRBJ2-5,TRBD2,TRBV6-5,-,CASSRGGGQGETQYF,TGTGCCAGCAGCCGGGGGGGCGGTCAGGGTGAGACCCAGTACTTC
TRBJ2-1,TRBD1,TRBV7-2,-,CASSQQGSGEQFF,TGTGCCAGCAGCCAACAGGGGTCGGGTGAGCAGTTCTTC
TRBJ1-2,-,TRBV18,-,CASSRPGEYYGYTF,TGTGCCAGCTCACGACCGGGGGAGTACTATGGCTACACCTTC
TRBJ1-3,-,TRBV5-6,-,CASSLDTGFASSGNTIYF,TGTGCCAGCAGCTTGGACACAGGGTTCGCAAGCTCTGGAAACACCATATATTTT
TRBJ1-1,-,TRBV4-1,-,CASSQRVGGEAFF,TGCGCCAGCAGCCAAAGGGTAGGAGGGGAAGCTTTCTTT
TRBJ1-2,TRBD1,TRBV9,-,CASSGSETGGYTF,TGTGCCAGCAGCGGTAGTGAGACAGGGGGCTACACCTTC
TRBJ2-2,-,TRBV5-4,-,CASSTGTKPNTGELFF,TGTGCCAGCAGCACAGGGACTAAGCCGAACACCGGGGAGCTGTTTTTT
TRBJ1-4,-,TRBV12-5,few,CASGAGAVTATNEKLFF,TGTGCTAGTGGCGCCGGGGCGGTTACTGCAACTAATGAAAAACTGTTTTTT
TRBJ1-2,TRBD1,TRBV14,-,CASSQDGGTGSLNYGYTF,TGTGCCAGCAGCCAAGATGGCGGGACAGGGTCCCTCAACTATGGCTACACCTTC
TRBJ2-3,-,TRBV27,-,CASKRDRITDTQYF,TGTGCCAGCAAACGAGACAGGATCACAGATACGCAGTATTTT
TRBJ2-1,TRBD2,TRBV4-1,-,CASSQKSGGAVGNEQFF,TGCGCCAGCAGCCAAAAAAGCGGGGGGGCGGTAGGCAATGAGCAGTTCTTC
TRBJ1-1,-,TRBV28,-,CASSLSNREAFF,TGTGCCAGCAGTTTATCGAACCGAGAAGCTTTCTTT
TRBJ2-1,-,TRBV10-3,-,CAISESAPSSYNEQFF,TGTGCCATCAGTGAGTCGGCTCCGTCCTCCTACAATGAGCAGTTCTTC
TRBJ2-7,-,TRBV5-1,-,CASTSSQGRGSSYEQYF,TGCGCCAGCACCTCAAGTCAGGGGCGGGGGAGCTCCTACGAGCAGTACTTC
TRBJ2-2,-,TRBV4-1,-,CASSQASGTGELFF,TGCGCCAGCAGCCAAGCCTCCGGGACCGGGGAGCTGTTTTTT
TRBJ1-5,-,TRBV10-3,-,CAISDYVGYGPQHF,TGTGCCATCAGTGACTACGTTGGTTACGGGCCCCAGCATTTT
TRBJ2-7,-,TRBV7-9,-,CAYGQSSYEQYF,TGTGCCTACGGGCAGTCAAGTTACGAGCAGTACTTC
TRBJ1-2,-,TRBV5-1,-,CASRRLTGQGLDLVYGYTF,TGCGCCAGCAGGAGGCTTACGGGACAAGGGTTAGACCTTGTCTATGGCTACACCTTC
TRBJ1-1,TRBD1,TRBV18,few,CASSSGTVNTEAFF,TGTGCCAGCTCATCCGGGACAGTGAACACTGAAGCTTTCTTT
TRBJ2-7,TRBD2,TRBV18,-,CASSTSGGSYEQYF,TGTGCCAGCTCAACTAGCGGGGGCTCCTACGAGCAGTACTTC
TRBJ2-3,TRBD2,TRBV6-1,once,CASSETSGGEKQYF,TGTGCCAGCAGTGAGACTAGCGGGGGGGAAAAGCAGTATTTT
TRBJ2-2,-,TRBV5-4,once,CASSLGRKGTGELFF,TGTGCCAGCAGCTTGGGTAGAAAGGGCACCGGGGAGCTGTTTTTT
TRBJ1-5,-,TRBV6-5,few,CASNRGNQPQHF,TGTGCCAGCAACAGGGGCAATCAGCCCCAGCATTTT
TRBJ2-1,TRBD2,TRBV24-1,-,CATSDATSGGIPGQFF,TGTGCCACCAGTGATGCGACTAGCGGGGGGATACCGGGGCAGTTCTTC
TRBJ2-1,-,TRBV2,-,CASSEVRGQYNEQFF,TGTGCCAGCAGTGAAGTTAGGGGACAATACAATGAGCAGTTCTTC
TRBJ1-1,-,TRBV19,-,CASSMYERNTEAFF,TGTGCCAGTAGTATGTATGAGCGTAACACTGAAGCTTTCTTT
TRBJ2-7,TRBD1,TRBV5-5,once,CASSLGQGAYEQYF,TGTGCCAGCAGCTTGGGACAGGGGGCCTACGAGCAGTACTTC
TRBJ1-2,-,TRBV27,-,CASSLSMGGGYTF,TGTGCCAGCAGTTTATCGATGGGGGGCGGCTACACCTTC
TRBJ2-7,TRBD2,TRBV6-5,-,CASRRGLAVTYEQYF,TGTGCCAGCAGACGTGGACTAGCGGTTACCTACGAGCAGTACTTC
TRBJ1-5,TRBD1,TRBV7-2,-,CASSLGTGTEGAQHF,TGTGCCAGCAGCTTAGGTACCGGGACAGAAGGGGCCCAGCATTTT
TRBJ1-5,-,TRBV5-1,-,CASSVDIGQPQHF,TGCGCCAGCAGCGTAGACATTGGGCAGCCCCAGCATTTT
TRBJ2-7,-,TRBV19,-,CASSIVGGSYEQYF,TGTGCCAGTAGTATAGTAGGGGGATCCTACGAGCAGTACTTC
TRBJ1-3,-,TRBV7-9,-,CASSPRGRRGNTIYF,TGTGCCAGCAGCCCCCGGGGGCGTCGCGGAAACACCATATATTTT
TRBJ2-5,-,TRBV7-9,-,CASIFTPGVRETQYF,TGTGCCAGCATTTTCACACCAGGGGTTCGAGAGACCCAGTACTTC
TRBJ2-7,TRBD2,TRBV6-1,-,CASSEGVGAGGFSYEQYF,TGTGCCAGCAGTGAAGGGGTGGGAGCGGGGGGGTTCTCCTACGAGCAGTACTTC
TRBJ2-7,TRBD1,TRBV6-4,once,CATPSDTGGYEQYF,TGTGCCACCCCCTCTGATACAGGGGGGTACGAGCAGTACTTC
TRBJ2-7,-,TRBV29-1,-,CSVERDTSHEQYF,TGCAGCGTTGAAAGGGACACCTCCCACGAGCAGTACTTC
TRBJ2-5,TRBD2,TRBV4-1,once,CASSQGPTSGETQYF,TGCGCCAGCAGCCAAGGTCCGACTAGCGGTGAGACCCAGTACTTC
TRBJ1-1,-,TRBV18,-,CASSPSGYEAFF,TGTGCCAGCTCACCCTCCGGATATGAAGCTTTCTTT
TRBJ1-5,-,TRBV2,once,CASTGRVNQPQHF,TGTGCCAGCACGGGAAGGGTGAATCAGCCCCAGCATTTT
TRBJ1-6,-,TRBV9,-,CASSVADVNSPLHF,TGTGCCAGCAGCGTAGCTGATGTTAATTCACCCCTCCACTTT
TRBJ2-5,-,TRBV11-3,-,CASSSYQVGTQYF,TGTGCCAGCAGCTCGTACCAAGTCGGGACCCAGTACTTC